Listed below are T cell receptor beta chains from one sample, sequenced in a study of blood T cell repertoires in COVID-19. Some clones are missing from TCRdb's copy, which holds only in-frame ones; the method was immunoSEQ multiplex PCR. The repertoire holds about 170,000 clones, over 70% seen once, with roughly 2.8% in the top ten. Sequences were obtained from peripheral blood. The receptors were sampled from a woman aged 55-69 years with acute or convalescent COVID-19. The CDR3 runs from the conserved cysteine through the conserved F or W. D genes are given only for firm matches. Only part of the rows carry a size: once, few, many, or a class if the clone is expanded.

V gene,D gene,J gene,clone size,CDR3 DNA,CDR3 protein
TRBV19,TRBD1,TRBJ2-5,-,TGTGCCAGTAGTCCTTCGGTCGGGACAGTTCAAGAGACCCAGTACTTC,CASSPSVGTVQETQYF
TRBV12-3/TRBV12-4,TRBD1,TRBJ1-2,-,TGTGCCTTTCGGGACAGCCACTATGGCTACACCTTC,CAFRDSHYGYTF
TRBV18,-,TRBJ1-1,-,TGTGCCAGCTCACCTCCCCGGGGGTCCACTGAAGCTTTCTTT,CASSPPRGSTEAFF
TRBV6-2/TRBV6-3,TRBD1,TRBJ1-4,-,TGTGCCAGCAGCGCTGGACAGGGGGCGAGGGGTGAAAAACTGTTTTTT,CASSAGQGARGEKLFF
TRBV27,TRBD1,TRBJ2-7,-,TGTGCCAGCAGTCGGCAGCCAGGGGGCTACGAGCAGTACTTC,CASSRQPGGYEQYF
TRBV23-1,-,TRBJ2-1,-,TGCGCCAGCAGTCACCCAATACCGACAAATGAGCAGTTCTTC,CASSHPIPTNEQFF
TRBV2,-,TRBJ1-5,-,TGTGCCAGCAGATCCACAGGGAACCCCAATCAGCCCCAGCATTTT,CASRSTGNPNQPQHF
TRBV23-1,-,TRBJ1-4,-,TGCGCCAGCAGTCAGACCCGTACAGCGGGGGCAACTAATGAAAAACTGTTTTTT,CASSQTRTAGATNEKLFF
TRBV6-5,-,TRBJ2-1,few,TGTGCCAGCAGGGCGGAGAAACAAGAGCAGTTCTTC,CASRAEKQEQFF
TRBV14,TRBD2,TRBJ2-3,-,TGTGCCAGCAGCCAGGGACTCGCTAGCGGGGCCTACACAGATACGCAGTATTTT,CASSQGLASGAYTDTQYF
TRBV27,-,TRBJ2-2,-,TGTGCCAGCACCGACAGGAGAAACACCGGGGAGCTGTTTTTT,CASTDRRNTGELFF
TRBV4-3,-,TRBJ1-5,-,TGCGCCAGCAGCCAAGTAATACAGAGCAATCAGCCCCAGCATTTT,CASSQVIQSNQPQHF